One T cell receptor (beta chain) is described in this entry. Russia was home to the donors, healthy Caucasian individuals aged roughly 6 to 95. Isolation recovered at least 6 million PBMCs from every sample. This sample is part of a study of blood T cells in healthy people across ages. Sample-barcoded 5' priming and a J-beta primer mix drove a second PCR of about 7 to 12 cycles. TCRdb processed the 5' RACE reads anew with MiXCR; each CDR3 protein has one entry. In the table there are about 680,000 distinct CDR3 sequences, more than 40% of which are singletons. The germline V gene encodes CDR1 SGHKS and CDR2 YYEKEE (reference sequence). The CDR3 loop spans 15 amino acids. The germline V and J ends were trimmed by 2 bases and 6 bases, with 12 bases remaining between them.

The chain recombines TRBV5-5 with TRBJ1-6; TRBD1 might be the D (6 bases). The source is a woman aged 60 to 75 in good health. The sample comprised blood. The CDR3 bases are TGTGCCAGCAGCTTAGGGGGACACCTTAATTCACCCCTCCACTTT. This encodes CASSLGGHLNSPLHF.